The 29 T cell receptor beta chains below come from one sample, sequenced in a study of blood T cells in healthy people across ages. The authors ran a second PCR of 7 to 11 cycles using a sample-barcoded 5' primer and a J-beta primer mix. TCRdb fed the 5' RACE reads into MiXCR, producing one record per CDR3 protein. The sample includes around 500,000 distinct CDR3 sequences, around 50% seen only once; the top ten take around 23%. Specimen: blood. These receptors came from a man older than 75 in good health.

This rearrangement joins TRBV5-1 to TRBJ2-7; 7 nucleotides line up with TRBD1. The J segment lost 2 bases and the V segment lost 4 bases, leaving 6 bases of the junction unmatched. The CDR3 has 14 residues. Germline V gene sequence: CDR1 SGHRS, CDR2 YFSETQ. This CDR3 is CASSPWDSTYEQYF. For the CDR3, the DNA is TGCGCCAGCAGCCCATGGGACAGCACCTACGAGCAGTACTTC.

This clonotype was recorded once. This sequence joins TRBV10-3 and TRBJ2-5; D may correspond to TRBD1 or TRBD2 (6 bases each). Germline V lookup: CDR1 ENHRY, CDR2 SYGVKD. This CDR3 has 13 residues. V was shortened by 10 bases and J by 3 bases, with 15 bases between the two germline ends. CDR3 amino acids: CATAGHFKETQYF. Here the CDR3 DNA reads TGTGCCACCGCGGGACATTTCAAAGAGACCCAGTACTTC.

The chain employs TRBV7-2 and TRBJ1-2; TRBD1 matches 9 bases. The CDR3 consists of 15 residues. Germline CDR1 and CDR2: SGHTA and FQGNSA. V shed 7 bases, J shed 7 bases, and the junction held 13 bases outside the gene matches. The CDR3 nucleotides read TGTGCCAGCACCCCAACAGGGGGCGGGCCTGGTGGCTACACCTTC. Its protein product is CASTPTGGGPGGYTF. The variable domain in full, completed from reference TRBV7-2 and TRBJ1-2, reads GAGVSQSPSNKVTEKGKDVELRCDPISGHTALYWYRQSLGQGLEFLIYFQGNSAPDKSGLPSDRFSAERTGGSVSTLTIQRTQQEDSAVYLCASTPTGGGPGGYTFGSGTRLTVV.

The chain employs TRBV7-9 and TRBJ1-5, with D maybe TRBD1 (5 bases). The CDR3 has 16 amino acids. V was pared by 0 bases and J by 7 bases, with 16 bases between. CDR1 is SEHNR, CDR2 FQNEAQ, per germline (reference sequence). The CDR3 protein is CASSLAQGLGKQPQHF. The CDR3 region has the DNA TGTGCCAGCAGCTTAGCGCAGGGATTAGGGAAACAGCCCCAGCATTTT.

The chain recombines TRBV18 with TRBJ2-3; TRBD2 might be the D (7 bases). V gave up 3 bases and J gave up 3 bases, with 13 bases separating them. Germline CDR1 and CDR2: KGHSH and LQKENI. The length of the CDR3 is 15 residues. The CDR3 DNA reads TGTGCCAGCTCACCCCTCCGGGGGGCGACAGATACGCAGTATTTT. This sequence encodes CASSPLRGATDTQYF.

V is TRBV4-3 and J is TRBJ1-1; D is ambiguous. V was cut by 0 bases and J by 0 bases, with 5 bases left in between. Germline values: CDR1 LGHNA, CDR2 YSLEER. The CDR3 runs to 14 residues. The CDR3 nucleotides are TGCGCCAGCAGCCAAGACCCGGTGAACACTGAAGCTTTCTTT. Translated: CASSQDPVNTEAFF.

This clonotype was recorded only once. The V call is TRBV24-1, the J call TRBJ2-5; perhaps D is TRBD1 or TRBD2 (5 bases each). Trimming shortened V by 4 bases and J by 5 bases, and 10 bases separated the two germline ends. Germline CDR1 KGHDR, CDR2 SFDVKD. The CDR3 loop spans 13 amino acids. CDR3 protein: CATSEGVPETQYF. In DNA form, the CDR3 reads TGTGCCACCAGTGAGGGGGTACCCGAGACCCAGTACTTC.

The chain employs TRBV5-1 and TRBJ1-4; 7 bases are a match to TRBD1. The CDR3 is 14 residues long. The junction had 8 bases not matched to a gene; V was cut back by 7 bases and J by 5 bases. Per the germline V gene, CDR1 is SGHRS and CDR2 is YFSETQ. The CDR3 is CASCPTGSNEKLFF. The DNA for the CDR3 is TGCGCCAGCTGCCCGACAGGGAGCAATGAAAAACTGTTTTTT.

This clonotype was picked up a small number of times. The chain is built from TRBV6-6 and TRBJ1-1; tentatively, D is TRBD1 (6 bases). Trimming stripped 6 bases from V and 6 bases from J, with 14 bases between. This CDR3 spans 13 amino acids. From germline, CDR1 is MNHNY and CDR2 SVGAGI (reference sequence). CDR3 DNA: TGTGCCAGCAGAGCCGACAGGTACGCTGAAGCTTTCTTT. This gives the protein CASRADRYAEAFF.

This chain uses TRBV20-1 with TRBJ1-1; 12 nucleotides align to TRBD1. The CDR3 spans 17 residues. The V gene's germline CDR1 is DFQATT and CDR2 SNEGSKA (reference sequence). The ends lost 5 bases at V and 5 bases at J; junction bases unmatched: 15. The CDR3 loop reads CSAGGPGQGARKTEAFF. DNA for the CDR3: TGCAGTGCTGGGGGACCGGGACAGGGGGCGCGTAAAACTGAAGCTTTCTTT.

V gene TRBV25-1 combines with J gene TRBJ2-3, with a weak D call TRBD1 (5 bases). Germline lookup yields CDR1 MGHDK and CDR2 SYGVNS. This CDR3 comprises 13 residues. Trimming stripped 4 bases from V and 6 bases from J, with 11 bases between. CDR3 protein: CASSAFGADTQYF. CDR3 sequence (DNA): TGTGCCAGCAGTGCCTTTGGGGCTGATACGCAGTATTTT.

The chain combines TRBV3-1 with TRBJ2-7; D unclear. Per the germline V gene, CDR1 is LGHDT and CDR2 is YNNKEL (reference sequence). The ends were cut back, 1 base at V and 7 bases at J, with 17 bases in the middle. The CDR3 loop spans 15 amino acids. CDR3 sequence reads: CASSQGGPTYNEQYF. The CDR3 nucleotides read TGTGCCAGCAGCCAAGGAGGCCCCACCTACAATGAGCAGTACTTC.

There are a few counts of this clonotype. The gene calls are TRBV7-2 and TRBJ2-1; D unclear. This CDR3 comprises 13 residues. V was clipped by 2 bases and J by 4 bases, with 6 bases between them. CDR1 is SGHTA, CDR2 FQGNSA, per germline. The DNA for the CDR3 is TGTGCCAGCAGCTTAAACGGTTACAATGAGCAGTTCTTC. Amino acids: CASSLNGYNEQFF.

V gene TRBV2 combines with J gene TRBJ2-1; 7 positions match TRBD1. This CDR3 is 16 amino acids long. V dropped 6 bases and J dropped 9; count of bases not matched to a gene: 17. Germline assignment: CDR1 SNHLY and CDR2 FYNNEI. CDR3 DNA: TGTGCCAGCAGACGACAGGGTAGCGAGATACAAGGTGAGCAGTTCTTC. Translating it yields CASRRQGSEIQGEQFF.

The sample holds a few counts of this clonotype. The chain carries TRBV29-1 and TRBJ1-1, with a weak D call TRBD1 (6 bases). The CDR3 is 14 amino acids. The germline V gene has CDR1 SQVTM and CDR2 ANQGSEA. Deletions cut 4 bases from V and 1 base from J, with 13 bases between. The CDR3 protein is CSVVLAGANTEAFF. The CDR3 DNA sequence: TGCAGCGTTGTCTTGGCAGGGGCGAACACTGAAGCTTTCTTT.

The table lists this clonotype with a few counts. The rearrangement uses TRBV29-1 and TRBJ1-2, with unresolved D. V lost 2 bases, J lost 7 bases, and 8 bases lay in between. Germline assignment: CDR1 SQVTM and CDR2 ANQGSEA. The CDR3 length is 11 residues. The CDR3: CSVENTGGYTF. Written as DNA, the CDR3 is TGCAGCGTTGAAAACACGGGTGGCTACACCTTC.

V gene TRBV11-2 combines with J gene TRBJ2-6; D not certain. In germline, CDR1 is SGHAT, CDR2 FQNNGV. The V end was cut by 5 bases, the J end by 4 bases, with 9 bases between. There are 14 residues in the CDR3. Here the CDR3 reads CASSLLTGANVLTF. The CDR3 nucleotides are TGTGCCAGCAGCCTCTTGACCGGGGCCAACGTCCTGACTTTC.

This chain uses TRBV7-9 with TRBJ1-1, with unresolved D. V lost 3 bases and J 1 base, leaving 6 bases between the germline ends. Germline V CDR1 and CDR2: SEHNR, FQNEAQ (reference sequence). This CDR3 has 13 residues. The CDR3 loop reads CASSFRSNTEAFF. CDR3 nucleotides: TGTGCCAGCAGCTTTCGGTCGAACACTGAAGCTTTCTTT.

The rearrangement joins TRBV7-8 to TRBJ2-1, with TRBD1 identical over 8 bases. After removal of 3 bases from V and 9 bases from J, the junction contained 4 bases not matched to a gene. CDR3 length: 13 residues. From germline, CDR1 is SGHVS and CDR2 FQNEAQ. The CDR3 loop is CASSFRQGTEQFF. Written as DNA, the CDR3 is TGTGCCAGCAGCTTTCGACAGGGGACTGAGCAGTTCTTC.

V is TRBV28 and J is TRBJ2-7; 9 nucleotides match TRBD2. The CDR3 length is 15 residues. Per germline, CDR1 MDHEN and CDR2 SYDVKM. The ends lost 4 bases at V and 9 bases at J; junction bases unmatched: 13. Here the CDR3 DNA reads TGTGCCAGCAGTTCTCCAGCGGGAGGCACCAATCGGCAGTACTTC. It translates to CASSSPAGGTNRQYF.

A single count supports this clonotype. The rearrangement joins TRBV29-1 to TRBJ2-4; D unresolved. The end of the DNA fits TRBJ2-5 better, so the J call may be wrong. CDR3 size: 12 residues. Germline lookup yields CDR1 SQVTM and CDR2 ANQGSEA. The CDR3 DNA is TGCAGCGTTGGCGGCGGACAAGAGACCCAGTACTTC. The encoded protein is CSVGGGQETQYF.

This clonotype appeared a few times. The chain links TRBV20-1 to TRBJ2-2, with D maybe TRBD2 (6 bases). Deletions cut 5 bases from V and 4 bases from J, with 17 bases between. Looked up from germline, CDR1 is DFQATT and CDR2 is SNEGSKA (reference sequence). This CDR3 is 15 amino acids long. The chain's CDR3 is CSAPAAGRITGELFF. CDR3 in DNA: TGCAGTGCTCCCGCCGCTGGGAGGATCACCGGGGAGCTGTTTTTT.

The sample holds a few counts of this clonotype. The chain is built from TRBV7-9 and TRBJ2-5; D ambiguous. The V and J ends lost 5 bases and 5 bases respectively, with 12 bases between them. CDR3 size: 13 residues. Germline CDR1 reads SEHNR; CDR2 reads FQNEAQ (reference sequence). CDR3 in amino acids: CASSRTGLETQYF. CDR3 sequence (DNA): TGTGCCAGCAGCCGGACGGGTCTGGAGACCCAGTACTTC.

The V gene is TRBV28, the J gene TRBJ2-2; D gene uncertain. The CDR3 runs 15 residues. Germline V gene data show CDR1 as MDHEN and CDR2 as SYDVKM. Trimming took 4 bases from V and 6 from J, leaving 15 bases between them. The CDR3 DNA reads as TGTGCCAGCAGTTCACAGACCCCCTTCCCCGGGGAGCTGTTTTTT. It encodes CASSSQTPFPGELFF.

In regard to this clonotype: The junction departs from germline at one end; a sequencing error may be responsible. The CDR3 reads CASGLMGQGSSPLHF. In nucleotides, the CDR3 is TGTGCCAGCGGCTTAATGGGACAGGGGAGTTCACCCCTCCACTTT. The chain combines TRBV7-2 with TRBJ1-6; TRBD1 matches 10 bases. The germline CDR1 and CDR2 sequences are SGHTA and FQGNSA. The CDR3 runs 15 residues.

This chain links TRBV4-2 with TRBJ2-1; 7 nucleotides agree with TRBD2. Losses at the gene ends were 3 bases for V and 0 bases for J; bases not matched to a gene: 8. Germline V gene data show CDR1 as LGHNA and CDR2 as YNFKEQ. The CDR3 is made up of 17 amino acids. CDR3 bases: TGTGCCAGCAGCCACCCCTACGGGAGGCCCTCCTACAATGAGCAGTTCTTC. This sequence encodes CASSHPYGRPSYNEQFF.

This clonotype appeared a single time. The chain is built from TRBV2 and TRBJ2-2; tentative D call: TRBD1 (6 bases). Germline V gene lookup returns CDR1 SNHLY and CDR2 FYNNEI. V lost 6 bases and J lost 7, with 9 bases in between. The CDR3 length is 12 residues. The CDR3 reads CASRKDSGELFF. In DNA, the CDR3 is TGTGCCAGCAGGAAGGACAGCGGGGAGCTGTTTTTT.

Only a few counts were recorded for this clonotype. The rearrangement links TRBV10-3 to TRBJ2-4; D might be TRBD2 (5 bases). The CDR3 covers 15 residues. V lost 2 bases and J 1 base, leaving 9 bases between the germline ends. Germline CDR1 reads ENHRY; CDR2 reads SYGVKD. The chain's CDR3 is CAISESGGAKNIQYF. CDR3 bases: TGTGCCATCAGTGAGAGCGGCGGCGCCAAAAACATTCAGTACTTC.

This chain uses TRBV7-9 with TRBJ1-2, with 12 positions matching TRBD1. Looked up from germline, CDR1 is SEHNR and CDR2 is FQNEAQ (reference sequence). Trimming removed 5 bases from V and 5 bases from J; junction bases left unmatched: 9. CDR3 length: 16 amino acids. CDR3 region: CASSNGGQGAWYGYTF. The DNA for the CDR3 is TGTGCCAGCAGCAACGGGGGACAGGGGGCCTGGTATGGCTACACCTTC.